Sequencing of this TCR beta chain was carried out in a study of T cells in Graves' hyperthyroidism and ophthalmopathy. General study findings and limits: Stable hyperthyroidism and ophthalmopathy were separated using 13 V-J signatures. Blood shared most expanded thyroid clonotypes above 0.001.

Clinical symptoms, serum thyroxine and TRAb, thyroid ultrasound and orbital computed tomography were used for the diagnoses. This clonotype came up many times. Its antigen is not identified. V was pared by 5 bases and J by 3 bases, with 6 bases of the junction left unmatched. Germline-derived CDR1 and CDR2 are SGHVS and FNYEAQ. The CDR3 covers 14 residues. The source material, RNA transcripts, was used to amplify TCR beta CDR3 regions. HTBI primers were employed in a first-round RT-PCR of the TCR CDR3. TCRdb re-called the multiplex PCR reads with MiXCR, one entry per CDR3 protein. The data hold a few hundred thousand distinct CDR3 sequences, with 15% to 19% observed a single time.

This chain links TRBV7-6 with TRBJ2-7; 8 nucleotides line up with TRBD1. The sequence came from a woman aged 30 to 39 with Graves' hyperthyroidism. Sequencing was performed on blood. CDR3 nucleotide sequence: TGTGCCAGCAGCCTCACGGGACAGGTCTACGAGCAGTACTTC. Translating gives CASSLTGQVYEQYF.